Listed below are T cell receptor beta chains from one sample, sequenced in a study of shared clonotypes between healthy human individuals. Clones were read by immunoSEQ multiplex PCR, and TCRdb kept only the in-frame ones, dropping some. The sample comprises hundreds of thousands of clones, about 80% of which are singletons, and around 12% rests with the top ten. The sample consisted of PBMCs. The receptors here all came from a woman aged 40-49 years in good health. Some clones in this sample may be carry-over from other donors' samples. The CDR3 runs from the conserved cysteine through the conserved F or W. The D gene is left open where the match is weak. Only some rows state a clone size, as once, few, many or a class for expanded clones.

d_gene,j_gene,abundance,v_gene,CDR3aa,CDR3nt
.,TRBJ2-7,many,TRBV6-1,CASSEDSGTTSYEQYF,TGTGCCAGCAGTGAAGATAGCGGAACTACCTCCTACGAGCAGTACTTC
.,TRBJ2-5,.,TRBV2,CASKELQGETQYF,TGTGCCAGCAAGGAGCTTCAGGGCGAGACCCAGTACTTC
.,TRBJ1-1,.,TRBV30,CAWRGGYTEAFF,TGTGCCTGGAGGGGGGGGTACACTGAAGCTTTCTTT
TRBD2,TRBJ2-3,.,TRBV9,CASSEAGVDTQYF,TGTGCCAGCAGCGAGGCGGGGGTGGATACGCAGTATTTT
.,TRBJ2-1,few,TRBV11-3,CASSLGSPRRLVAYNEQFF,TGTGCCAGCAGCTTGGGCAGCCCCAGGAGACTAGTGGCCTACAATGAGCAGTTCTTC
.,TRBJ2-3,.,TRBV10-1,CASSVLGTDTQYF,TGCGCCAGCAGTGTTTTGGGCACAGATACGCAGTATTTT
.,TRBJ2-7,.,TRBV28,CASSQSYEQYF,TGTGCCAGCAGCCAATCCTACGAGCAGTACTTC
.,TRBJ1-2,.,TRBV6-5,CASSYIPTSYGYTF,TGTGCCAGCAGTTACATCCCAACTAGCTATGGCTACACCTTC
TRBD2,TRBJ2-2,.,TRBV30,CASAGDNTGELFF,TGTGCCTCAGCGGGGGATAACACCGGGGAGCTGTTTTTT
.,TRBJ1-4,.,TRBV2,CASSRKWTNEKLFF,TGTGCCAGCAGTCGGAAGTGGACTAATGAAAAACTGTTTTTT
.,TRBJ2-5,.,TRBV27,CASRITGATGGQYF,TGTGCCAGCAGAATAACAGGGGCCACGGGGGGGCAGTACTTC
.,TRBJ1-3,.,TRBV7-2,CASSLTTGLGSGNTIYF,TGTGCCAGCAGCTTAACGACAGGCCTCGGCTCTGGAAACACCATATATTTT
.,TRBJ1-2,.,TRBV27,CASKGIDSNYGYTF,TGTGCCAGCAAAGGTATTGACTCTAACTATGGCTACACCTTC
TRBD2,TRBJ2-1,.,TRBV27,CASSLMALGSGGSYNEQFF,TGTGCCAGCAGCTTAATGGCCCTGGGAAGCGGGGGCTCCTACAATGAGCAGTTCTTC
TRBD1,TRBJ2-7,.,TRBV23-1,CASSQSGHCGTGDYEQYF,TGCGCCAGCAGTCAATCGGGACACTGCGGGACAGGGGACTACGAGCAGTACTTC
.,TRBJ2-7,.,TRBV11-2,CASSWSGNYEQYF,TGTGCCAGCAGCTGGTCAGGGAACTACGAGCAGTACTTC
TRBD1,TRBJ2-1,.,TRBV5-4,CASSSGTGAYNEQFF,TGTGCCAGCAGCTCCGGGACAGGGGCGTACAATGAGCAGTTCTTC
TRBD2,TRBJ2-7,.,TRBV18,CASSPGTSGLGEQYF,TGTGCCAGCTCACCTGGGACTAGCGGCTTGGGGGAGCAGTACTTC
.,TRBJ2-1,once,TRBV7-8,CASSLAEASYNEQFF,TGTGCCAGCAGCTTAGCCGAGGCCTCCTACAATGAGCAGTTCTTC